The 2 T cell receptor beta chains below were found in one sample sequenced in a study of beta chain features in type 1 diabetes. General study points: Researchers report that Type 1 diabetes patients had moderately but significantly shorter TCRB CDR3s across all four CD4+ subsets.

These receptors have no known antigen. Isolated RNA was reverse transcribed in full, so expressed TCRB transcripts were sequenced. Some clones are missing from TCRdb's copy, which holds only in-frame ones; the method was immunoSEQ multiplex PCR. The sample consists of roughly 180,000 clones, roughly 8% of them appearing once. The sequenced sample consisted of central memory CD4+ T cells from blood. These receptors originate from a man between 18 and 29 years old with type 1 diabetes.

The J gene is TRBJ1-2, the V gene TRBV28; 10 bases fit TRBD1. The germline V gene encodes CDR1 MDHEN and CDR2 SYDVKM. This CDR3 contains 12 residues. J lost 7 bases, V lost 8 bases, and 4 bases had no gene match. CDR3 bases: TGTGCCAGCGACAGGGGGCTGGGTGGCTACACCTTC. Translating it yields CASDRGLGGYTF.

The gene calls are TRBV27 and TRBJ1-6; 11 bases fit TRBD1. Trimming removed 6 bases from V and 9 bases from J; junction bases left unmatched: 4. CDR3 length: 14 amino acids. Germline V gene data show CDR1 as MNHEY and CDR2 as SMNVEV (reference sequence). As DNA, the CDR3 is TGTGCCAGCAGCCAGGACAGGGGGCGTTCACCCCTCCACTTT. Protein sequence: CASSQDRGRSPLHF.